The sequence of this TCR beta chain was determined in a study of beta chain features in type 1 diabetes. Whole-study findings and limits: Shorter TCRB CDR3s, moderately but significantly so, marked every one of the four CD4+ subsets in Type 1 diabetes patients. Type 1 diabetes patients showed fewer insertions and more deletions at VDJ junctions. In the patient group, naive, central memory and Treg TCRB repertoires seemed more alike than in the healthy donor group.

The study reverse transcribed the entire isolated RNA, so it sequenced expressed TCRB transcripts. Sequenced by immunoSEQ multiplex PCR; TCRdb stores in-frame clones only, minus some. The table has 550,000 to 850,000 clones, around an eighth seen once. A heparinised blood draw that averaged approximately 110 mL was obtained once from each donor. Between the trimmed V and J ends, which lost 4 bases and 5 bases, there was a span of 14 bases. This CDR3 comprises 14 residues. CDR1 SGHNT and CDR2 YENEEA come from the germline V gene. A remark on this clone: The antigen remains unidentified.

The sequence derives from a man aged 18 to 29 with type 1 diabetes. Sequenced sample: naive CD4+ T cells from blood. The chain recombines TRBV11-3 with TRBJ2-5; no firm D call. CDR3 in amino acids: CASSSLESTETQYF. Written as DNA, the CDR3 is TGTGCCAGCAGCTCCCTTGAGTCCACGGAGACCCAGTACTTC.